This TCR beta chain was captured in a study of T cell clonotyping in hematopoietic cell transplantation. TCRdb's copy holds only in-frame clones and misses some; the assay was immunoSEQ multiplex PCR. In the table there are 14,000 or so clones, about three fifths of which are singletons. This CDR3 spans 13 amino acids. The J segment lost 0 bases and the V segment lost 8 bases, leaving 1 base of the junction unmatched. Germline values: CDR1 MGHRA, CDR2 YSYEKL. The TCR originated in a human donor who either received an allogeneic hematopoietic cell transplant for a myeloid malignancy or was a related donor (not recorded which). Some clones in this sample may be carry-over from other donors' samples. The specimen was PBMCs. The rearrangement uses TRBV4-1 and TRBJ1-1, with TRBD1 matching 9 bases. The CDR3 protein is CASGQGMNTEAFF. In DNA form, the CDR3 reads TGCGCCAGCGGACAGGGGATGAACACTGAAGCTTTCTTT.